Listed below are T cell receptor beta chains from one sample, sequenced in a study of cytomegalovirus exposure and HLA in healthy donors. TCRdb's copy holds only in-frame clones and misses some; the assay was immunoSEQ multiplex PCR. The data contain about 180,000 clones, roughly 84% of them singletons. The source material was PBMCs. The receptors derive from a man between 25 and 39 years old in good health and CMV-seronegative. The CDR3 runs from the conserved cysteine through the conserved F or W. The D gene is left open where the match is weak. Only part of the rows carry a size: once, few, many, or a class if the clone is expanded.

V	D	J	size	CDR3	DNA
TRBV2	.	TRBJ2-3	.	CASSQLASGTDTQYF	TGTGCCAGCAGTCAGCTAGCGTCTGGCACAGATACGCAGTATTTT
TRBV7-8	.	TRBJ1-2	few	CASSLGGFYGYTF	TGTGCCAGCAGCTTGGGGGGGTTCTATGGCTACACCTTC
TRBV14	.	TRBJ2-7	.	CASSPTPQGPRDF	TGTGCCAGCAGCCCCACCCCCCAGGGGCCAAGGGACTTC
TRBV7-7	TRBD2	TRBJ2-5	.	CASSSGLAGSKETQYF	TGTGCTAGCAGCTCCGGACTAGCGGGGAGCAAAGAGACCCAGTACTTC
TRBV7-2	.	TRBJ1-2	.	CASSVLHRDVYGYTF	TGTGCCAGCAGCGTTCTTCACAGGGACGTCTATGGCTACACCTTC
TRBV4-2	.	TRBJ2-3	.	CASSQNIKADTQYF	TGTGCCAGCAGCCAAAATATAAAAGCGGATACGCAGTATTTT
TRBV4-1	TRBD1	TRBJ2-2	.	CASSQTLRDRGLAGELFF	TGCGCCAGCAGCCAAACTCTCCGGGACAGGGGATTAGCCGGGGAGCTGTTTTTT
TRBV6-1	TRBD1	TRBJ1-6	.	CASRMTQGIPPLHF	TGTGCCAGCAGGATGACACAGGGGATACCACCCCTCCACTTT
TRBV6-5	TRBD2	TRBJ2-7	.	CASSISGRATYEQYF	TGTGCCAGCAGTATTAGCGGGAGGGCCACCTACGAGCAGTACTTC
TRBV11-1	.	TRBJ1-1	few	CASSPYTPEAFF	TGTGCCAGCAGCCCTTACACCCCTGAAGCTTTCTTT
TRBV2	TRBD1	TRBJ2-7	.	CASYQDRQGVDEQYF	TGTGCCAGCTACCAGGACCGACAGGGGGTAGATGAGCAGTACTTC
TRBV27	.	TRBJ2-2	.	CASRGSTNTGELFF	TGTGCCAGCAGGGGCAGCACGAACACCGGGGAGCTGTTTTTT
TRBV7-2	.	TRBJ1-6	.	CASSLLMRYNSPLHF	TGTGCCAGCAGCCTCTTAATGAGGTACAATTCACCCCTCCACTTT
TRBV11-2	.	TRBJ2-7	.	CASSLEWQGTYEQYF	TGTGCCAGCAGCTTAGAATGGCAGGGGACCTACGAGCAGTACTTC
TRBV11-2	.	TRBJ2-5	.	CASSLAVGGTVGKETQYF	TGTGCCAGCAGCTTAGCGGTTGGAGGGACAGTGGGAAAAGAGACCCAGTACTTC
TRBV10-1	TRBD1	TRBJ1-2	.	CAIRTGQIYGYTF	TGCGCCATAAGGACAGGGCAGATCTATGGCTACACCTTC
TRBV7-9	TRBD1	TRBJ1-2	.	CASSPSGQGAYGYTF	TGTGCCAGCAGCCCCTCGGGACAGGGGGCTTATGGCTACACCTTC
TRBV18	.	TRBJ2-5	.	CASSPSRGDETQYF	TGTGCCAGCTCACCTAGCAGGGGAGATGAGACCCAGTACTTC
TRBV5-1	TRBD2	TRBJ2-3	.	CASSPGLAQSTDTQYF	TGCGCCAGCAGCCCAGGACTAGCGCAAAGCACAGATACGCAGTATTTT
TRBV10-1	.	TRBJ2-2	.	CASGKGASGELFF	TGCGCCAGCGGAAAAGGGGCTTCCGGGGAGCTGTTTTTT
TRBV7-3	TRBD1	TRBJ1-1	.	CASSLGGTGGRLNQGTEAFF	TGTGCCAGCAGCTTAGGGGGGACAGGGGGCCGACTCAATCAAGGGACTGAAGCTTTCTTT
TRBV10-3	.	TRBJ1-2	.	CAIRLDPQTGGYTF	TGTGCCATCAGGCTGGATCCACAGACAGGTGGCTACACCTTC
TRBV6-5	TRBD2	TRBJ2-1	once	CASSYLTSGYNEQFF	TGTGCCAGCAGTTACCTTACTAGCGGTTACAATGAGCAGTTCTTC
TRBV7-9	.	TRBJ2-7	.	CASSFSSYEQYF	TGTGCCAGCAGCTTCAGCTCCTACGAGCAGTACTTC
TRBV4-3	.	TRBJ2-5	.	CASSHHRAGLETQYF	TGCGCCAGCAGCCACCACCGGGCGGGATTGGAGACCCAGTACTTC
TRBV13	TRBD2	TRBJ2-1	.	CASSLGAGAYNEQFF	TGTGCCAGCAGCTTAGGAGCGGGAGCATACAATGAGCAGTTCTTC
TRBV30	TRBD2	TRBJ2-3	few	CAWKKAGTDTQYF	TGTGCCTGGAAGAAAGCGGGAACAGATACGCAGTATTTT
TRBV25-1	.	TRBJ2-3	.	CASSDHGSSTDTQYF	TGTGCCAGCAGTGACCACGGGTCTAGCACAGATACGCAGTATTTT
TRBV7-2	.	TRBJ2-1	.	CASSLVTGASYNEQFF	TGTGCCAGCAGCTTAGTCACGGGAGCCAGCTACAATGAGCAGTTCTTC
TRBV6-6	TRBD1	TRBJ2-7	once	CASSYQFTGDEQYF	TGTGCCAGCAGTTACCAATTTACAGGGGACGAGCAGTACTTC
TRBV27	.	TRBJ2-7	few	CASSLNRDSYEQYF	TGTGCCAGCAGTTTGAATAGAGACTCCTACGAGCAGTACTTC
TRBV30	.	TRBJ1-4	.	CAWQSGILEKLFF	TGTGCCTGGCAATCGGGTATATTGGAAAAACTGTTTTTT
TRBV5-1	.	TRBJ1-2	.	CASSFTGSVGPNYGYTF	TGCGCCAGCAGCTTTACCGGGTCCGTGGGTCCTAACTATGGCTACACCTTC
TRBV19	TRBD2	TRBJ2-5	.	CASSLAGRQYQETQYF	TGTGCCAGTAGTCTAGCCGGGAGGCAGTACCAAGAGACCCAGTACTTC
TRBV18	TRBD2	TRBJ2-3	.	CASSPVTSLYTDTQYF	TGTGCCAGCTCACCCGTGACTAGCCTTTACACAGATACGCAGTATTTT
TRBV28	TRBD1	TRBJ1-5	.	CASSGPGQVSNQPQHF	TGTGCCAGCAGTGGTCCGGGACAGGTTAGCAATCAGCCCCAGCATTTT
TRBV7-8	.	TRBJ2-1	.	CASSLGQHGGWDEQFF	TGTGCCAGCAGCTTAGGTCAGCACGGAGGATGGGATGAGCAGTTCTTC
TRBV2	.	TRBJ2-7	.	CASGQDGGWGSEQYF	TGTGCCAGCGGTCAAGACGGGGGATGGGGTTCCGAGCAGTACTTC
TRBV4-1	TRBD1	TRBJ1-3	.	CASSSQGATSGNTIYF	TGCGCCAGCAGCAGTCAGGGGGCCACCTCTGGAAACACCATATATTTT
TRBV27	TRBD2	TRBJ2-5	.	CASSPSLVAGGQYF	TGTGCCAGCAGTCCGTCCTTGGTAGCGGGGGGGCAGTACTTC
TRBV5-1	TRBD1	TRBJ1-2	few	CASSLSPGQGRNYGYTF	TGCGCCAGCAGCCTTTCTCCGGGACAGGGGCGAAACTATGGCTACACCTTC
TRBV7-6	.	TRBJ2-5	.	CASSQGTGRKETQYF	TGTGCCAGCAGCCAGGGGACGGGACGGAAAGAGACCCAGTACTTC
TRBV5-4	TRBD2	TRBJ2-1	.	CASKLAGAVPYNEQFF	TGTGCCAGCAAATTAGCGGGAGCGGTCCCCTACAATGAGCAGTTCTTC
TRBV30	.	TRBJ2-5	.	CAWGPAGLQETQYF	TGTGCCTGGGGGCCAGCAGGTCTCCAAGAGACCCAGTACTTC
TRBV2	TRBD2	TRBJ2-1	.	CASRVREGYNEQFF	TGTGCCAGTCGTGTGCGGGAGGGTTACAATGAGCAGTTCTTC
TRBV5-1	TRBD1	TRBJ2-7	few	CASSLGQGAYEQYF	TGCGCCAGCAGCTTAGGACAGGGGGCCTACGAGCAGTACTTC
TRBV5-1	.	TRBJ2-7	.	CASSLAVGGLTYEQYF	TGCGCCAGCAGCTTGGCAGTCGGAGGGTTAACCTACGAGCAGTACTTC
TRBV7-9	.	TRBJ1-2	.	CASSIGTLYGYTF	TGTGCCAGCAGCATCGGGACACTCTATGGCTACACCTTC
TRBV19	TRBD1	TRBJ2-7	.	CASSTGTGFGEQYF	TGTGCCAGTAGTACAGGGACAGGGTTCGGGGAGCAGTACTTC
TRBV7-6	.	TRBJ2-1	once	CASSLNSYEQFF	TGTGCCAGCAGCTTGAACAGTTACGAGCAGTTCTTC